This T cell receptor (beta chain) was identified during a study of OX40 agonist ivuxolimab in advanced cancers. Turning to the study itself: Prior checkpoint blockade (anti-PD-1, anti-PD-L1 or anti-CTLA-4) was permitted; approximately 44% had it. Notes on the study in general: CD8+ T cells (on average) carried more expanded clones than CD4+ T cells. Which antigen the expanded peripheral T cells recognized is unknown.

Clones were read by immunoSEQ multiplex PCR, and TCRdb kept only the in-frame ones, dropping some. The sample includes around 9,800 clones, about three quarters of them seen just once. A note on this clone: Its cognate antigen is unknown.

The CDR3 is 14 residues long. Germline V gene data show CDR1 as SNHLY and CDR2 as FYNNEI. Deletions cut 3 bases from V and 4 bases from J, with 10 bases between. The rearrangement joins TRBV2 to TRBJ1-5; unclear D gene. The TCR was taken from an adult with an advanced solid tumor such as melanoma, head and neck, liver or kidney cancer. Material: CD4+ or CD8+ T cells sorted from blood, obtained in a trial of the OX40 agonist ivuxolimab. CDR3 protein: CASSDPLKNQPQHF. The CDR3 DNA follows: TGTGCCAGCAGTGACCCACTTAAAAATCAGCCCCAGCATTTT.